The entry below gives a single T cell receptor (beta chain) sequence along with its context. Its antigen is still unknown. The data originate from a study of persistence of HIV-infected CD4 T cells. Study information: CD4+ T cells responding to CMV or HIV-1 Gag were isolated. Donors had been on suppressive ART for a median of 8 years. Study-wide points: Rare CMV-responding cells carrying HIV-1 proviruses were not analyzed separately for TCR.

Sequencing used immunoSEQ version 4 in survey mode. The table came from immunoSEQ multiplex PCR; TCRdb's copy has only in-frame clones and leaves some out. This sample has 30,000 to 45,000 clones, with about 81% found just once. Overlapping HIV-1 Gag 15-mer peptides at 0.95 to 1 ug per peptide per mL were used. Memory cells lacking CD40L and CD69 with high CD45RO were sorted. The CDR3 sequence is 15 residues long. Per germline, CDR1 SGHRS and CDR2 YFSETQ. J was trimmed by 5 bases and V by 4 bases; bases with no gene match: 6. The starting material was cultured CD4+ T cells from PBMCs, obtained from a patient who received antiretroviral therapy. The TCR originated in an adult with HIV. The donor label of this sample is uncertain. This chain joins TRBV5-1 and TRBJ1-6; 7 bases are shared with TRBD1. This chain's CDR3 is CASSGGTADNSPLHF. The CDR3 coding sequence is TGCGCCAGCAGCGGCGGGACAGCCGATAATTCACCCCTCCACTTT. The complete variable domain, with remaining parts taken from reference TRBV5-1 and TRBJ1-6, reads KAGVTQTPRYLIKTRGQQVTLSCSPISGHRSVSWYQQTPGQGLQFLFEYFSETQRNKGNFPGRFSGRQFSNSRSEMNVSTLELGDSALYLCASSGGTADNSPLHFGNGTRLTVT.